Reported below is one T cell receptor beta chain. The time point: week 3, after first cycle of checkpoint inhibitor. Assay: immunoSEQ multiplex PCR; the TCRdb copy retains only in-frame clones and omits some. This sample has about 19,000 clones, with roughly 87% found just once. This sample stems from a study of blood T cell dynamics during melanoma immunotherapy. With 2 bases removed from V and 6 bases from J, the gap between germline ends came to 10 bases. Germline V gene data show CDR1 as SGHVS and CDR2 as FQNEAQ. This CDR3 spans 13 amino acids. This receptor was obtained from a human donor with melanoma. The rearrangement uses TRBV7-8 and TRBJ1-2, with D possibly TRBD1 on 5 matching bases. This sample comprised blood, obtained from a patient treated with checkpoint blockade. CDR3 in DNA: TGTGCCAGCAGCTTAATAACAGGCAATGGCTACACCTTC. Amino acids: CASSLITGNGYTF. Complete variable domain (other parts from reference TRBV7-8 and TRBJ1-2): GAGVSQSPRYKVAKRGQDVALRCDPISGHVSLFWYQQALGQGPEFLTYFQNEAQLDKSGLPSDRFFAERPEGSVSTLKIQRTQQEDSAVYLCASSLITGNGYTFGSGTRLTVV.